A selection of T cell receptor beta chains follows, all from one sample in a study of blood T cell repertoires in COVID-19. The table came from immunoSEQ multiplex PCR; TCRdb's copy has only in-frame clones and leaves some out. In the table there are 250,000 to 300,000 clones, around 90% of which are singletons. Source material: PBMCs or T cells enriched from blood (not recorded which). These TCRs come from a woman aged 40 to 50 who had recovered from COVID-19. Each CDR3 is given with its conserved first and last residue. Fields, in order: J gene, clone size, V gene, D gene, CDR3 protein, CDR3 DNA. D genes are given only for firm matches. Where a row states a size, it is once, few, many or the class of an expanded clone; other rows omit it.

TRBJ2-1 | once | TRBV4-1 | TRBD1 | CASSRTGIGEQFF | TGCGCCAGCAGCCGGACAGGGATCGGTGAGCAGTTCTTC
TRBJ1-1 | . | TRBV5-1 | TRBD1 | CASSLQGVSGTEAFF | TGCGCCAGCAGCCTCCAGGGGGTCTCGGGCACTGAAGCTTTCTTT
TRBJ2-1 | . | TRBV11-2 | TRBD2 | CASSPRTSGIYNEQFF | TGTGCCAGCAGCCCACGGACTAGCGGAATATACAATGAGCAGTTCTTC
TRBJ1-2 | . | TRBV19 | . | CASSIQGDYGYTF | TGTGCCAGTAGTATCCAAGGGGACTATGGCTACACCTTC
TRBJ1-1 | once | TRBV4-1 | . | CASSRGENTEAFF | TGCGCCAGCAGCAGAGGAGAGAACACTGAAGCTTTCTTT
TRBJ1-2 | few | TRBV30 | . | CAWRGQAFYGYTF | TGTGCCTGGAGGGGTCAGGCCTTCTATGGCTACACCTTC
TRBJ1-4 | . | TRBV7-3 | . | CASSLFREKLFF | TGTGCCAGCAGCCTTTTTCGGGAAAAACTGTTTTTT
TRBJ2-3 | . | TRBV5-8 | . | CASSWEPGLYTDTQYF | TGTGCCAGCAGCTGGGAACCGGGACTCTACACAGATACGCAGTATTTT
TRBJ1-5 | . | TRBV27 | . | CASGFLGGEDQPQHF | TGTGCCAGCGGGTTTCTCGGGGGGGAGGACCAGCCCCAGCATTTT
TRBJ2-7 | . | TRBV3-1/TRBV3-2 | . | CASSQARELYEQYF | TGTGCCAGCAGCCAAGCGAGGGAGCTGTACGAGCAGTACTTC
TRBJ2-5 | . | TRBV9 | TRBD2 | CASSVGGLAGAPQETQYF | TGTGCCAGCAGCGTAGGCGGACTAGCGGGGGCCCCTCAAGAGACCCAGTACTTC
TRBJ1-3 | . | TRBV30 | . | CAWSTGSSGNTIYF | TGTGCCTGGAGTACAGGGTCTTCAGGAAACACCATATATTTT
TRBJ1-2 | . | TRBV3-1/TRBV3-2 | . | CASSVRHQRGYGYTF | TGTGCCAGCAGCGTCCGACACCAAAGGGGCTATGGCTACACCTTC
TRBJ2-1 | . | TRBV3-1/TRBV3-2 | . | CASSQENRYNEQFF | TGTGCCAGCAGCCAAGAGAACAGGTACAATGAGCAGTTCTTC
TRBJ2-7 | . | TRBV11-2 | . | CASSFSDGDSYEQYF | TGTGCCAGCAGTTTCTCCGACGGAGACTCCTACGAGCAGTACTTC
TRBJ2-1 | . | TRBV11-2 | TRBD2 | CASSGYHAAGGKYNEQFF | TGTGCCAGCAGCGGCTATCACGCAGCGGGGGGGAAATACAATGAGCAGTTCTTC
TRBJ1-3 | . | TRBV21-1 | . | CASSNGGDSGNTIYF | TGTGCCAGCAGCAATGGCGGGGACTCTGGAAACACCATATATTTT
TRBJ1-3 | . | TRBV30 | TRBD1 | CAWRRDSSGNTIYF | TGTGCCTGGAGGCGGGACAGCTCTGGAAACACCATATATTTT
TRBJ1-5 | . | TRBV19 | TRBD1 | CASSTWTGGRSNQPQHF | TGTGCCAGTAGTACTTGGACAGGGGGTCGAAGCAATCAGCCCCAGCATTTT
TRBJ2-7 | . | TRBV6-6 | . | CASSYYGEAYEQYF | TGTGCCAGCAGTTACTACGGGGAGGCTTACGAGCAGTACTTC
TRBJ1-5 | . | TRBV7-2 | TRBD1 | CASGQGAYQPQHF | TGTGCCAGCGGACAGGGGGCTTATCAGCCCCAGCATTTT
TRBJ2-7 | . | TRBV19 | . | CASSFRDNIYEQYF | TGTGCCAGTAGTTTCCGGGACAACATCTACGAGCAGTACTTC
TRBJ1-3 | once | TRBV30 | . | CASQGEAGNTIYF | TGTGCCTCCCAAGGGGAGGCTGGAAACACCATATATTTT
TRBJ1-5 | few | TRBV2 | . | CASSVGTGNQPQHF | TGTGCCAGCAGTGTCGGGACTGGCAATCAGCCCCAGCATTTT
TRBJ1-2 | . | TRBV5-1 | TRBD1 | CASRTSPPGGYGYTF | TGCGCCAGCAGAACCTCTCCCCCAGGGGGCTATGGCTACACCTTC
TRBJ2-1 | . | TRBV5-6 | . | CASSLVTGHHNEQFF | TGTGCCAGCAGCTTGGTCACAGGGCACCACAATGAGCAGTTCTTC
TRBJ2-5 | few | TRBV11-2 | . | CASSLDSTGRTQYF | TGTGCCAGCAGCTTAGATTCCACAGGGAGGACCCAGTACTTC
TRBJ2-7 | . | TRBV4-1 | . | CASSQSPGLIYEQYF | TGCGCCAGCAGCCAATCGCCAGGTCTAATTTACGAGCAGTACTTC
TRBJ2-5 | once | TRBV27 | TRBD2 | CASSLRSGGGQETQYF | TGTGCCAGCAGTTTGAGAAGCGGGGGGGGTCAGGAGACCCAGTACTTC
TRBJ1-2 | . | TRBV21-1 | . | CASSKGPGQYGYTF | TGTGCCAGCAGCAAAGGACCGGGACAGTATGGCTACACCTTC
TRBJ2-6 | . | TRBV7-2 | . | CASSLLSVSGANVLTF | TGTGCCAGCAGCTTATTGTCAGTCTCTGGGGCCAACGTCCTGACTTTC
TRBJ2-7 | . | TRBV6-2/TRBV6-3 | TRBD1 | CASSYRARDSLFLSYEQYF | TGTGCCAGCAGTTACCGGGCCCGGGACAGTCTTTTTTTAAGCTACGAGCAGTACTTC
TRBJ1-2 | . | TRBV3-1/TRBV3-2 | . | CASSQFQGNYGYTF | TGTGCCAGCAGCCAGTTCCAGGGGAACTATGGCTACACCTTC
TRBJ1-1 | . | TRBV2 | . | CASSGLSGVGTEAFF | TGTGCCAGCAGTGGCCTATCAGGGGTTGGCACTGAAGCTTTCTTT
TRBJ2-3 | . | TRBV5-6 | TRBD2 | CASSLWGRAGGRTDTQYF | TGTGCCAGCAGCTTGTGGGGCCGAGCGGGAGGGCGGACAGATACGCAGTATTTT
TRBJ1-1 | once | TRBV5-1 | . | CASDKNTEAFF | TGCGCCAGCGACAAGAACACTGAAGCTTTCTTT
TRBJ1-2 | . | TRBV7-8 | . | CASSLRGSQDNYGYTF | TGTGCCAGCAGCTTACGTGGCTCCCAAGATAACTATGGCTACACCTTC
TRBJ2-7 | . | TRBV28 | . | CASSLRDTLYEQYF | TGTGCCAGCAGTTTACGGGACACCCTCTACGAGCAGTACTTC
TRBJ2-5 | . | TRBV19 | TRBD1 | CASTTTGTGVETQYF | TGTGCCAGTACCACTACGGGGACAGGGGTTGAGACCCAGTACTTC
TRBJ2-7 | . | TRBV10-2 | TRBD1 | CASSEPTGGLYEQYF | TGCGCCAGCAGTGAGCCCACAGGGGGCCTATACGAGCAGTACTTC
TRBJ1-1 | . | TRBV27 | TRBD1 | CASSWDREFTEAFF | TGTGCCAGCAGTTGGGACAGGGAATTCACTGAAGCTTTCTTT
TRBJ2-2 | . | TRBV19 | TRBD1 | CASSDNRGKGSTGELFF | TGTGCCAGTAGTGACAACAGGGGGAAAGGGAGCACCGGGGAGCTGTTTTTT
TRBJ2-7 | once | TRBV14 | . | CASSTQGGAYEQYF | TGTGCCAGCAGCACCCAGGGGGGTGCCTACGAGCAGTACTTC
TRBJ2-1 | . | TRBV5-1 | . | CASSLERRGTYNEQFF | TGCGCCAGCAGCTTGGAACGTCGGGGGACCTACAATGAGCAGTTCTTC
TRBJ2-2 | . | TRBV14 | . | CASRARNPSGAASNTGELFF | TGTGCCAGCAGGGCCCGAAATCCAAGCGGTGCGGCCTCAAACACCGGGGAGCTGTTTTTT